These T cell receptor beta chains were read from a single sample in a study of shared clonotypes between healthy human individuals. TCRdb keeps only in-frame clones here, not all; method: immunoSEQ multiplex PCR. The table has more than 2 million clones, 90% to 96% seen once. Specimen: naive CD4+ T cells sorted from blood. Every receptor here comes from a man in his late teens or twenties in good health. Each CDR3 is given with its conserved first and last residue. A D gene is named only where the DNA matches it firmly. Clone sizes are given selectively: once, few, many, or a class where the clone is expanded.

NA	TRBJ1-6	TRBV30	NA	CAWSVQGGSPLHF	TGTGCCTGGAGTGTACAGGGTGGTTCACCCCTCCACTTT
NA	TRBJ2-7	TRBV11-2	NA	CASSLLDGPYEQYF	TGTGCCAGCAGCTTACTCGACGGACCCTACGAGCAGTACTTC
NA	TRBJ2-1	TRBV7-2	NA	CASSFLLSEQFF	TGTGCCAGCAGCTTCTTACTTAGTGAGCAGTTCTTC
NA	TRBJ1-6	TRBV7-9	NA	CASSLGQIGNSPLHF	TGTGCCAGCAGCCTAGGACAGATCGGTAATTCACCCCTCCACTTT
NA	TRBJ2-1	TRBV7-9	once	CASSLGSGLSYNEQFF	TGTGCCAGCAGCTTAGGGTCGGGGTTATCCTACAATGAGCAGTTCTTC
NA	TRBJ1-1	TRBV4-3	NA	CASSPSGLVGTEAFF	TGCGCCAGCAGCCCCTCGGGACTTGTAGGCACTGAAGCTTTCTTT
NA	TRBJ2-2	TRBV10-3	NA	CAISGAPANTGELFF	TGTGCCATCAGTGGCGCACCCGCGAACACCGGGGAGCTGTTTTTT
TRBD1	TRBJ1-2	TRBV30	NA	CAWSRQGANNYGYTF	TGTGCCTGGAGTCGACAGGGGGCTAATAACTATGGCTACACCTTC
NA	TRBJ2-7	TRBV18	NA	CASSPLDNEQYF	TGTGCCAGCTCACCATTAGATAACGAGCAGTACTTC
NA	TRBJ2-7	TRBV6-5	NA	CASSYSADGSYEQYF	TGTGCCAGCAGTTACTCCGCGGACGGTTCCTACGAGCAGTACTTC
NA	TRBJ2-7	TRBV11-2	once	CASSLKGLEQYF	TGTGCCAGCAGCTTGAAGGGTTTAGAGCAGTACTTC
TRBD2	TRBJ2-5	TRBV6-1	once	CASKSGGGRETQYF	TGTGCCAGCAAATCGGGAGGGGGGAGGGAGACCCAGTACTTC
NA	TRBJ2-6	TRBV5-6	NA	CASSLRARLRSGANVLTF	TGTGCCAGCAGCTTGCGGGCCAGGCTTCGCTCTGGGGCCAACGTCCTGACTTTC